This passage covers 27 T cell receptor beta chains from one sample sequenced in a study of T cells in localized non-small cell lung cancer. Clones were read by immunoSEQ multiplex PCR, and TCRdb kept only the in-frame ones, dropping some. The table shows about 24,000 clones, with about 90% occurring only once. Material: peripheral blood, obtained before any cancer treatment. The receptors originated from a male donor aged 60 or older with stage I squamous cell lung carcinoma.

V usage is TRBV10-3 and J usage is TRBJ1-1; TRBD1 might be the D (5 bases). The CDR3 length is 17 residues. Between the trimmed V and J ends, which lost 3 bases and 0 bases, there was a span of 17 bases. Germline V gives CDR1 ENHRY, CDR2 SYGVKD. The CDR3: CAISDPQEGSLNTEAFF. The CDR3 DNA sequence: TGTGCCATCAGTGACCCCCAGGAGGGGTCTTTGAACACTGAAGCTTTCTTT.

V is TRBV6-5 and J is TRBJ2-5, with 7 positions matching TRBD2. V shed 2 bases and J 3 bases; nucleotides not matched to a gene: 3. In germline, CDR1 is MNHEY, CDR2 SVGAGI. The CDR3 is 14 amino acids. The CDR3 reads CASSYLSGEETQYF. Written as DNA, the CDR3 is TGTGCCAGCAGTTACCTCAGCGGGGAAGAGACCCAGTACTTC.

The V call is TRBV30, the J call TRBJ1-2; TRBD1 is a possible D gene (6 bases). The CDR3 is 14 amino acids. V lost 2 bases to trimming and J lost 8 bases, with 18 bases between them. Germline-derived CDR1 and CDR2 are GTSNPN and SVGIG (reference sequence). CDR3 loop: CAWSIRGGSNGYTF. CDR3 coding DNA: TGTGCCTGGAGTATCAGGGGCGGCAGTAACGGCTACACCTTC.

This chain connects TRBV11-3 to TRBJ2-2; 7 bases align to TRBD1. This CDR3 comprises 16 residues. CDR1 SGHNT and CDR2 YENEEA come from the germline V gene. V lost 5 bases, J lost 5 bases, and 11 bases stayed unmatched. DNA of the CDR3: TGTGCCAGCAGCGTTAGGGGTGCAGGGGGAACCGGGGAGCTGTTTTTT. Protein: CASSVRGAGGTGELFF.

The J gene is TRBJ1-2, the V gene TRBV5-1; D ambiguous. V dropped 0 bases and J dropped 4 bases, with 10 bases sitting between them. Germline V gene data show CDR1 as SGHRS and CDR2 as YFSETQ. The CDR3 runs 14 residues. The CDR3 loop is CASSLELAGYGYTF. The DNA for the CDR3 is TGCGCCAGCAGCTTGGAACTCGCGGGCTATGGCTACACCTTC.

The CDR3 region has the DNA TGCGCCAGCAGCTTGGAAGGCAGGGTGGGTGAAAAACTGTTTTTT. Protein sequence: CASSLEGRVGEKLFF. The chain couples TRBV5-1 to TRBJ1-4; TRBD1 might be the D (5 bases). Germline lookup yields CDR1 SGHRS and CDR2 YFSETQ. The CDR3 totals 15 residues. Deletions cut 0 bases from V and 7 bases from J, with 13 bases between.

The sample holds one count of this clone. The chain is built from TRBV4-2 and TRBJ1-2; the D gene is possibly TRBD1 (5 bases). V gave up 4 bases and J gave up 7 bases, with 16 bases separating them. The CDR3 sequence is 14 residues long. Germline V gives CDR1 LGHNA, CDR2 YNFKEQ. Written as DNA, the CDR3 is TGTGCCAGCAGCCCTCCGACGGGGACCGGTGGCTACACCTTC. As protein: CASSPPTGTGGYTF.

The V gene is TRBV28, the J gene TRBJ2-7, with D perhaps matching TRBD2 (6 bases). V was pared by 8 bases and J by 2 bases, with 22 bases between. The germline V gene encodes CDR1 MDHEN and CDR2 SYDVKM. The CDR3 extends over 16 amino acids. CDR3 in DNA: TGTGCCAGCGAGGAGGGTTTCCCGGACTCTACCTACGAGCAGTACTTC. It is translated as CASEEGFPDSTYEQYF. Full variable domain (outside the CDR3, taken from reference TRBV28 and TRBJ2-7): DVKVTQSSRYLVKRTGEKVFLECVQDMDHENMFWYRQDPGLGLRLIYFSYDVKMKEKGDIPEGYSVSREKKERFSLILESASTNQTSMYLCASEEGFPDSTYEQYFGPGTRLTVT.

V gene TRBV6-1 combines with J gene TRBJ1-2, with 7 bases lining up with TRBD1. The CDR3 consists of 14 residues. The V segment lost 6 bases and the J segment 3 bases; nucleotides outside the gene matches: 7. The germline CDR1 and CDR2 sequences are MNHNS and SASEGT. CDR3 sequence: CASSLRGQDYGYTF. CDR3 DNA sequence: TGTGCCAGCAGCCTAAGGGGGCAGGACTATGGCTACACCTTC.

The chain carries TRBV6-5 and TRBJ1-1; possibly TRBD1 for D (6 bases). The V gene lost 0 bases and the J gene lost 4 bases, with 15 bases spanning the gap. CDR3 length equals 16 residues. Germline V gene data show CDR1 as MNHEY and CDR2 as SVGAGI. Written as DNA, the CDR3 is TGTGCCAGCAGTTACTCGACCGGTCGCAGGGGCACTGAAGCTTTCTTT. Protein: CASSYSTGRRGTEAFF.

The CDR3 DNA sequence: TGCAGTGCTCAGGTGGGGGAAGGCTACACCTTC. Translating gives CSAQVGEGYTF. The chain employs TRBV20-1 and TRBJ1-2; D may be TRBD1 (5 bases). Germline lookup yields CDR1 DFQATT and CDR2 SNEGSKA (reference sequence). With 5 bases removed from V and 8 bases from J, the gap between germline ends came to 12 bases. The CDR3 is 11 residues long.

The V call is TRBV19, the J call TRBJ1-3; D not certain. This CDR3 is 13 amino acids long. Germline V gives CDR1 LNHDA, CDR2 SQIVND (reference sequence). The V end was cut by 5 bases, the J end by 4 bases, with 9 bases between. The DNA for the CDR3 is TGTGCCAGTAGTTTCGCATCGGGAAACACCATATATTTT. This encodes CASSFASGNTIYF.

The chain has TRBV30 and TRBJ2-3; D unclear. The CDR3 spans 12 residues. Germline CDR1 GTSNPN, CDR2 SVGIG (reference sequence). V lost 3 bases and J lost 2, with 6 bases in between. The CDR3 reads CAWSLTTDTQYF. For the CDR3, the DNA is TGTGCCTGGAGCCTAACCACAGATACGCAGTATTTT.

The chain employs TRBV6-6 and TRBJ2-1; the D is unclear. Germline CDR1 MNHNY, CDR2 SVGAGI (reference sequence). V shed 5 bases and J shed 4 bases, with 9 bases lying between them. The CDR3 sequence is 13 residues long. The CDR3 nucleotides read TGTGCCAGCAGTCAATTCTTTTACAATGAGCAGTTCTTC. Protein: CASSQFFYNEQFF.

The chain couples TRBV7-5 to TRBJ1-5; the table's D call, TRBD1, has no DNA check behind it. TRBV7-5 constitutes a pseudogene. CDR3 length equals 16 residues. CDR3 region: CARSMRPTDTLQPQHF. The CDR3 bases are TGTGCCAGAAGCATGCGACCAACGGACACTCTTCAGCCCCAGCATTTT.

The V gene is TRBV27, the J gene TRBJ1-5; the D is unclear. Germline V gene data show CDR1 as MNHEY and CDR2 as SMNVEV (reference sequence). The CDR3 has 14 amino acids. Trimming removed 3 bases at V and 4 bases at J, with 10 bases between. CDR3 DNA: TGTGCCAGCAGTTTGCTTGGCAGAAATCAGCCCCAGCATTTT. This encodes CASSLLGRNQPQHF.

This chain joins TRBV7-9 and TRBJ2-5, with D possibly being TRBD2 (6 bases). The CDR3 has 14 amino acids. V shed 5 bases and J shed 5 bases, with 15 bases lying between them. Per the germline V gene, CDR1 is SEHNR and CDR2 is FQNEAQ (reference sequence). CDR3 DNA: TGTGCCAGCAGCCACCGGGAGAATCTTGAGACCCAGTACTTC. Its translation: CASSHRENLETQYF. The full variable domain, in which reference TRBV7-9 and TRBJ2-5 provide the parts outside the CDR3, is DTGVSQNPRHKITKRGQNVTFRCDPISEHNRLYWYRQTLGQGPEFLTYFQNEAQLEKSRLLSDRFSAERPKGSFSTLEIQRTEQGDSAMYLCASSHRENLETQYFGPGTRLLVL.

This clone showed up just a few times. V is TRBV18 and J is TRBJ2-7; TRBD2 might be the D (6 bases). The V and J ends lost 6 bases and 0 bases respectively, with 12 bases between them. In germline, CDR1 is KGHSH, CDR2 LQKENI. This CDR3 region has 14 residues. The CDR3 sequence: CASSPGTASYEQYF. In DNA form, the CDR3 reads TGTGCCAGCTCCCCCGGGACTGCCTCCTACGAGCAGTACTTC.

The V and J genes are TRBV11-2 and TRBJ2-1, with TRBD2 matching 10 bases. Looked up from germline, CDR1 is SGHAT and CDR2 is FQNNGV. This CDR3 is built from 17 residues. V lost 4 bases, J lost 3 bases, and 9 bases stayed unmatched. The CDR3 DNA is TGTGCCAGCAGCTCCACCCTCATAGCGGGAGGCTACAATGAGCAGTTCTTC. Protein product: CASSSTLIAGGYNEQFF.

A word on this clone: Compared with germline, one end of the junction differs, possibly owing to a read error. The J gene is TRBJ2-7, the V gene TRBV19; D ambiguous. Germline V lookup: CDR1 LNHDA, CDR2 SQIVND (reference sequence). The CDR3 is 13 amino acids. CDR3 region: CASSKHAAAEEYF. DNA for the CDR3: TGTGCCAGTAGTAAACATGCAGCAGCCGAGGAGTACTTC.

This clone has just a few counts. This chain links TRBV2 with TRBJ2-1; 10 bases are shared with TRBD2. Germline V gene data show CDR1 as SNHLY and CDR2 as FYNNEI. This CDR3 has 14 residues. V was clipped by 5 bases and J by 9 bases; unmatched bases: 7. CDR3 sequence (DNA): TGTGCCAGCAGTCTGAGCGGGAGGGAAAGTGAGCAGTTCTTC. This sequence encodes CASSLSGRESEQFF.

The CDR3 loop is CASSPPTGEQYF. CDR3 bases: TGCGCCAGCAGTCCACCAACAGGCGAGCAGTACTTC. The chain links TRBV23-1 to TRBJ2-7; D perhaps matches TRBD1 (5 bases). TRBV23-1 carries the ORF label, with uncertain function. Trimming left V 4 bases short and J 6 bases short, with 10 bases between. This CDR3 is 12 amino acids long.

The V call is TRBV6-5, the J call TRBJ2-7; 8 positions match TRBD1. V gave up 8 bases and J gave up 2 bases; unmatched junction bases: 2. Looked up from germline, CDR1 is MNHEY and CDR2 is SVGAGI. The CDR3 totals 12 residues. CDR3 nucleotides: TGTGCCAGCCGGGGACAGGCCTACGAGCAGTACTTC. This translates into CASRGQAYEQYF.

CDR3 in amino acids: CSVRRMNTEAFF. CDR3 nucleotides: TGCAGCGTCCGGCGGATGAACACTGAAGCTTTCTTT. The chain employs TRBV29-1 and TRBJ1-1; unclear D gene. Trimming took 6 bases from V and 0 from J, leaving 8 bases between them. The CDR3 totals 12 residues. Germline assignment: CDR1 SQVTM and CDR2 ANQGSEA.

The chain uses TRBV11-2 and TRBJ1-3; the D gene is possibly TRBD1 (5 bases). The CDR3 totals 14 residues. Germline values: CDR1 SGHAT, CDR2 FQNNGV. V was clipped by 5 bases and J by 2 bases, with 10 bases between them. Here the CDR3 reads CASSRDPTGNTIYF. The CDR3, as DNA: TGTGCCAGCAGCAGGGACCCTACTGGAAACACCATATATTTT.

The rearrangement links TRBV7-3 to TRBJ2-1; no definite D call. CDR3 length equals 13 residues. The ends were cut back, 4 bases at V and 0 bases at J, with 4 bases in the middle. CDR1 and CDR2 from the germline V gene are SGHTA and FQGTGA. As DNA, the CDR3 is TGTGCCAGCAGCTATAGCTCCTACAATGAGCAGTTCTTC. It translates to CASSYSSYNEQFF.

The V call is TRBV5-4, the J call TRBJ1-5, with a weak D call TRBD1 (5 bases). Trimming pared 0 bases from V and 0 bases from J, leaving 7 bases between. Germline-derived CDR1 and CDR2 are SGHNT and YYREEE (reference sequence). CDR3 length: 15 amino acids. CDR3 DNA sequence: TGTGCCAGCAGCTTGGGAGGGGATAGCAATCAGCCCCAGCATTTT. Its protein is CASSLGGDSNQPQHF.